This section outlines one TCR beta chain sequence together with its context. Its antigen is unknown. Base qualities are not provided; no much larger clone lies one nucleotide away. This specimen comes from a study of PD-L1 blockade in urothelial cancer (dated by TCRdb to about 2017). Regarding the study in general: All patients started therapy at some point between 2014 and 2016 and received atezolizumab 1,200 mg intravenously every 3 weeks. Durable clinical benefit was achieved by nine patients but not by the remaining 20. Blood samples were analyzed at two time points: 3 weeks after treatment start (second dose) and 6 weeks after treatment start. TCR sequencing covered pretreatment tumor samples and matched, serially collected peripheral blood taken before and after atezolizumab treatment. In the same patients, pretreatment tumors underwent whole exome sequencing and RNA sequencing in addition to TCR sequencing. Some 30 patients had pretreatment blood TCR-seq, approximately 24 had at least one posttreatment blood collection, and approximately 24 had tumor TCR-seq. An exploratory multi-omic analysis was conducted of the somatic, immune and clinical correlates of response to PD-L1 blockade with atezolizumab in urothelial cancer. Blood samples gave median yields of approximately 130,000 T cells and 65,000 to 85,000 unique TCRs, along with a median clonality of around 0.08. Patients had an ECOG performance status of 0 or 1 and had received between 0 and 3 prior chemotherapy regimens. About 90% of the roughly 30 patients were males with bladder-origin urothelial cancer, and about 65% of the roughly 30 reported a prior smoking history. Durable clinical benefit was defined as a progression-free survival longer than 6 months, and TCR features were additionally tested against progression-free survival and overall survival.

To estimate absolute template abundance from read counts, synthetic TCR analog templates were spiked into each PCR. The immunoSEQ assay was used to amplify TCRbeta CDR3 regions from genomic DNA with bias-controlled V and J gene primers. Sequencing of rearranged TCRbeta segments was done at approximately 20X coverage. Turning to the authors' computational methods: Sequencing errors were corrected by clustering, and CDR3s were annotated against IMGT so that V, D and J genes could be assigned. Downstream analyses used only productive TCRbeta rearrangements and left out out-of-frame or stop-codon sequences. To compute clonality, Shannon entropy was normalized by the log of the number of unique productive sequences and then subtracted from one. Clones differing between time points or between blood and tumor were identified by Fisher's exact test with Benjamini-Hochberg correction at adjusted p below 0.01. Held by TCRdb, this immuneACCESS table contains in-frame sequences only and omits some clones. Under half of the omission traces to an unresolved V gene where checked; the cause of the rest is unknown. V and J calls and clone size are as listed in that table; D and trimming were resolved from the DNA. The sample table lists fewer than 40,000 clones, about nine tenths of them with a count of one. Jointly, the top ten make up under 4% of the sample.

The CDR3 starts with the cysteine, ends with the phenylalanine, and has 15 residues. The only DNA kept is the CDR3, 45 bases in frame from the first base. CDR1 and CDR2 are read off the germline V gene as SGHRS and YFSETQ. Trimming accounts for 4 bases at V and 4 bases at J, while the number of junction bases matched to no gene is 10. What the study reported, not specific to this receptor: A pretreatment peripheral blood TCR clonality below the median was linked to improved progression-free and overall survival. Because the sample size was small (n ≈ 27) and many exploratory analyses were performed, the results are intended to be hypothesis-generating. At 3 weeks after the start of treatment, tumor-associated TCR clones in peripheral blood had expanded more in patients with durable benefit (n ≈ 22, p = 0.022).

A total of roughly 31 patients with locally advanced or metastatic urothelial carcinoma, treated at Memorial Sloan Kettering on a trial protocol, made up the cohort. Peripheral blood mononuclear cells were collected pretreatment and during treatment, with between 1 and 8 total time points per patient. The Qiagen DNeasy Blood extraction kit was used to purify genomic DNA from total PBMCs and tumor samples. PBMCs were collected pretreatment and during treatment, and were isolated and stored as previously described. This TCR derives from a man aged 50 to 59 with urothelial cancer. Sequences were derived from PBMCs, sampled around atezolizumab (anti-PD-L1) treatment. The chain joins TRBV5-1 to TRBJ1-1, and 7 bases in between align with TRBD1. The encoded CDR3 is CASSAETGWATEAFF. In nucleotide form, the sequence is TGCGCCAGCAGCGCAGAGACAGGGTGGGCCACTGAAGCTTTCTTT. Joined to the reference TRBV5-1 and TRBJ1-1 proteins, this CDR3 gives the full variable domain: KAGVTQTPRYLIKTRGQQVTLSCSPISGHRSVSWYQQTPGQGLQFLFEYFSETQRNKGNFPGRFSGRQFSNSRSEMNVSTLELGDSALYLCASSAETGWATEAFFGQGTRLTVV.